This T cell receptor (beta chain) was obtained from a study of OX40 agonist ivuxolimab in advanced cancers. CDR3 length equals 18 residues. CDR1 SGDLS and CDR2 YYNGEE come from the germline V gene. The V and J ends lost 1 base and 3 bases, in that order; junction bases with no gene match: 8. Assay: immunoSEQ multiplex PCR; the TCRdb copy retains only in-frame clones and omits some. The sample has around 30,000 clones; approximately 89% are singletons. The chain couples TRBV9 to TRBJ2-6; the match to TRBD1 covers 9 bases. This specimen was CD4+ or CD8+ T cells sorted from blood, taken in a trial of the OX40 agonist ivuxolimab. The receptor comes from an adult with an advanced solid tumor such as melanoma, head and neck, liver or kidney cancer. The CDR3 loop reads CASSVTGGEMRGANVLTF. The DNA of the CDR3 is TGTGCCAGCAGCGTAACAGGGGGCGAGATGCGTGGGGCCAACGTCCTGACTTTC.